One and the same sample provided the 13 T cell receptor beta chains below, sequenced in a study of OX40 agonist ivuxolimab in advanced cancers. The library relied on the immunoSEQ multiplex PCR assay. As stored in TCRdb, this immuneACCESS dataset retains in-frame rearrangements with V and J assigned. A fraction of the clones does not appear; measured against another copy, unresolved V genes explain less than half of the discrepancy, and the remainder lacks a known reason. Here the sample has around 80,000 clones; approximately 90% occur a single time. The ten top clones hold around 0.7% of the sample. Sequenced material: CD4+ or CD8+ T cells sorted from blood, taken in a trial of the OX40 agonist ivuxolimab. The receptor source for this set is an adult with an advanced solid tumor such as melanoma, head and neck, liver or kidney cancer.

The chain uses TRBV18 and TRBJ2-1; 8 bases are a match to TRBD2. CDR1 and CDR2 (germline): KGHSH, LQKENI. Unmatched junction bases numbered 4, after V lost 0 bases and J lost 3 bases. The CDR3 extends over 16 amino acids. The CDR3 loop reads CASSPPYSGGYNEQFF. The DNA for the CDR3 is TGTGCCAGCTCACCACCTTACAGCGGGGGCTACAATGAGCAGTTCTTC.

A single count supports this clone. The genes are TRBV19 and TRBJ2-1; 13 nucleotides match TRBD2. The CDR3 runs to 15 residues. J lost 7 bases, V lost 8 bases, and 8 bases had no gene match. CDR1 LNHDA and CDR2 SQIVND come from the germline V gene (reference sequence). DNA for the CDR3: TGTGCCAGTGGCGGACTAGCGGGAGTAGTGAATGAGCAGTTCTTC. This codes for CASGGLAGVVNEQFF.

This clone was counted only a few times. The CDR3 reads CASSSGQGARRETQYF. CDR3 nucleotides: TGCGCCAGCAGCTCAGGACAGGGGGCAAGAAGAGAGACCCAGTACTTC. The chain links TRBV5-1 to TRBJ2-5; 11 bases are a match to TRBD1. This CDR3 is built from 16 residues. Per the germline V gene, CDR1 is SGHRS and CDR2 is YFSETQ. J lost 4 bases, V lost 3 bases, and 8 bases had no gene match.

This clone occurred a few times. The chain carries TRBV19 and TRBJ1-5, with 8 bases identical to TRBD1. CDR3 length equals 15 residues. Germline V gives CDR1 LNHDA, CDR2 SQIVND (reference sequence). The ends lost 5 bases at V and 6 bases at J; junction bases unmatched: 9. The CDR3 spells CASSPRTGRGQPQHF. The CDR3 DNA follows: TGTGCCAGTAGTCCTCGGACAGGGAGAGGTCAGCCCCAGCATTTT. Full variable domain (remainder filled in from reference TRBV19 and TRBJ1-5): DGGITQSPKYLFRKEGQNVTLSCEQNLNHDAMYWYRQDPGQGLRLIYYSQIVNDFQKGDIAEGYSVSREKKESFPLTVTSAQKNPTAFYLCASSPRTGRGQPQHFGDGTRLSIL.

V and J are TRBV30 and TRBJ1-2; D unclear. Trimming removed 4 bases at V and 8 bases at J, with 17 bases between. The CDR3 loop spans 13 amino acids. Germline lookup yields CDR1 GTSNPN and CDR2 SVGIG (reference sequence). The CDR3 DNA sequence: TGTGCCTGGACGGCCAGCCCCACGGGAGGCTACACCTTC. Protein sequence: CAWTASPTGGYTF.

The V call is TRBV6-5, the J call TRBJ2-1; 11 bases are a match to TRBD2. Trimming at V came to 6 bases and at J to 4 bases, leaving 5 bases not matched to a gene. CDR1 and CDR2 from the germline V gene are MNHEY and SVGAGI. This CDR3 contains 15 residues. CDR3 residues: CASSISGGAYNEQFF. The CDR3 DNA reads as TGTGCCAGCAGCATTAGCGGGGGGGCTTACAATGAGCAGTTCTTC.

The chain recombines TRBV5-4 with TRBJ1-3; D is unclear. From germline, CDR1 is SGHNT and CDR2 YYREEE (reference sequence). This CDR3 spans 16 amino acids. V was clipped by 2 bases and J by 0 bases, with 12 bases between them. CDR3 nucleotide sequence: TGTGCCAGCAGCTTCGACGCGAAATCCTCTGGAAACACCATATATTTT. Amino acid sequence: CASSFDAKSSGNTIYF. Together with reference TRBV5-4 and TRBJ1-3, the CDR3 gives the full variable domain: ETGVTQSPTHLIKTRGQQVTLRCSSQSGHNTVSWYQQALGQGPQFIFQYYREEENGRGNFPPRFSGLQFPNYSSELNVNALELDDSALYLCASSFDAKSSGNTIYFGEGSWLTVV.

The sample holds one count of this clone. The J gene is TRBJ1-6, the V gene TRBV2; 7 bases map to TRBD1. Germline V gene lookup returns CDR1 SNHLY and CDR2 FYNNEI. The CDR3 totals 18 residues. The trim removed 4 bases at V and 0 bases at J, leaving 9 bases unmatched. The CDR3 spells CASSAVGTASSYNSPLHF. The DNA for the CDR3 is TGTGCCAGCAGTGCAGTCGGGACAGCTAGCTCCTATAATTCACCCCTCCACTTT.

The sample holds one count of this clone. V and J are TRBV5-1 and TRBJ2-7; 7 bases match TRBD1. There are 15 residues in the CDR3. Germline V gives CDR1 SGHRS, CDR2 YFSETQ. V lost 2 bases to trimming and J lost 2 bases; unmatched junction nucleotides: 7. The CDR3 spells CASSLGSQGPYEQYF. The CDR3 nucleotides read TGCGCCAGCAGCTTAGGGTCACAGGGGCCCTACGAGCAGTACTTC. Full variable domain (remainder filled in from reference TRBV5-1 and TRBJ2-7): KAGVTQTPRYLIKTRGQQVTLSCSPISGHRSVSWYQQTPGQGLQFLFEYFSETQRNKGNFPGRFSGRQFSNSRSEMNVSTLELGDSALYLCASSLGSQGPYEQYFGPGTRLTVT.

The chain combines TRBV18 with TRBJ1-4, with 9 bases that match TRBD1. Trimming removed 4 bases from V and 0 bases from J; junction bases left unmatched: 3. Germline V gene sequence: CDR1 KGHSH, CDR2 LQKENI. This CDR3 is 16 amino acids long. The CDR3: CASSHDRGTTNEKLFF. The CDR3 nucleotides are TGTGCCAGCTCACACGACAGGGGGACAACTAATGAAAAACTGTTTTTT.

The chain uses TRBV4-1 and TRBJ1-3, with D tentatively TRBD1 (6 bases). This CDR3 has 15 amino acids. V was shortened by 2 bases and J by 0 bases, with 8 bases between the two germline ends. CDR1 MGHRA and CDR2 YSYEKL come from the germline V gene. The chain's CDR3 is CASSQPQGSGNTIYF. DNA of the CDR3: TGCGCCAGCAGCCAACCACAGGGCTCTGGAAACACCATATATTTT.

The chain joins TRBV27 to TRBJ1-6, with TRBD1 matching over 12 bases. The CDR3 consists of 18 residues. V shed 7 bases and J 7 bases; nucleotides not matched to a gene: 14. Germline V gene lookup returns CDR1 MNHEY and CDR2 SMNVEV (reference sequence). CDR3 amino acids: CASNASPGQGAKNSPLHF. The CDR3 nucleotides read TGTGCCAGCAACGCGAGTCCGGGACAGGGGGCGAAAAATTCACCCCTCCACTTT.

This chain uses TRBV6-1 with TRBJ2-4; D remains unclear. The germline gives CDR1 MNHNS, CDR2 SASEGT. The V and J ends lost 1 base and 2 bases respectively, with 9 bases between them. CDR3 length: 15 residues. CDR3 in DNA: TGTGCCAGCAGTGAAGTGGAACGACCCAAAAACATTCAGTACTTC. Translating gives CASSEVERPKNIQYF.